The 30 T cell receptor beta chains below were found in one sample sequenced in a study of cytomegalovirus exposure and HLA in healthy donors. Clones were read by immunoSEQ multiplex PCR, and TCRdb kept only the in-frame ones, dropping some. This sample has about 260,000 clones, with less than 95% found just once. The sequenced material came from PBMCs. The receptor source for this set is a woman aged 25 to 39 in good health and CMV-seronegative.

The CDR3 DNA reads as TGCGCCAGCAGCCTAGGGACTAGCGGGGCCGCAGGGGCAGATACGCAGTATTTT. Protein: CASSLGTSGAAGADTQYF. The chain combines TRBV4-3 with TRBJ2-3; 13 bases line up with TRBD2. CDR1 LGHNA and CDR2 YSLEER come from the germline V gene. This CDR3 comprises 18 residues. The J segment lost 4 bases and the V segment lost 4 bases, leaving 11 bases of the junction unmatched.

This chain connects TRBV15 to TRBJ2-1, with D possibly TRBD1 on 5 matching bases. V dropped 1 base and J dropped 7 bases, with 8 bases sitting between them. The CDR3 runs to 13 residues. Germline CDR1 and CDR2: LNHNV and YYDKDF (reference sequence). CDR3 bases: TGTGCCACCAGCAGAGCCAGGGAAAATGAGCAGTTCTTC. Its protein is CATSRARENEQFF. The complete variable domain, with remaining parts taken from reference TRBV15 and TRBJ2-1, reads DAMVIQNPRYQVTQFGKPVTLSCSQTLNHNVMYWYQQKSSQAPKLLFHYYDKDFNNEADTPDNFQSRRPNTSFCFLDIRSPGLGDTAMYLCATSRARENEQFFGPGTRLTVL.

This chain links TRBV28 with TRBJ1-2, with 9 bases aligning to TRBD1. The V gene's germline CDR1 is MDHEN and CDR2 SYDVKM. V lost 4 bases, J lost 2 bases, and 5 bases stayed unmatched. CDR3 length: 15 residues. The CDR3: CASSSRTGANYGYTF. The CDR3 DNA reads as TGTGCCAGCAGTTCTAGGACAGGGGCAAACTATGGCTACACCTTC.

This chain joins TRBV7-2 and TRBJ2-3; D may correspond to TRBD1 or TRBD2 (6 bases each). V dropped 1 base and J dropped 2 bases, with 13 bases sitting between them. This CDR3 is 16 amino acids long. Germline CDR1 is SGHTA and CDR2 is FQGNSA. CDR3 bases: TGTGCCAGCAGCTTAGTAGGGGGGTCCAACACAGATACGCAGTATTTT. Its translation is CASSLVGGSNTDTQYF. Looking up the rest from reference TRBV7-2 and TRBJ2-3 gives the full variable domain: GAGVSQSPSNKVTEKGKDVELRCDPISGHTALYWYRQSLGQGLEFLIYFQGNSAPDKSGLPSDRFSAERTGGSVSTLTIQRTQQEDSAVYLCASSLVGGSNTDTQYFGPGTRLTVL.

The CDR3 sequence: CASSLDNIGVPDTQYF. DNA of the CDR3: TGTGCCAGCAGCTTAGATAATATAGGGGTACCAGATACGCAGTATTTT. The V and J genes are TRBV11-3 and TRBJ2-3; D might be TRBD1 (5 bases). The CDR3 contains 16 residues. V lost 0 bases and J lost 4, with 14 bases in between. The V gene's germline CDR1 is SGHNT and CDR2 YENEEA.

V is TRBV6-5 and J is TRBJ1-2; D may be TRBD1 (5 bases). CDR1 and CDR2 from the germline V gene are MNHEY and SVGAGI. Between the trimmed V and J ends, which lost 2 bases and 6 bases, there was a span of 10 bases. The CDR3 extends over 13 amino acids. The CDR3 sequence is CASSYGAADGYTF. CDR3 bases: TGTGCCAGCAGTTACGGGGCAGCGGATGGCTACACCTTC.

The count of this clone is one. This sequence joins TRBV30 and TRBJ2-2; no definite D call. V was cut by 0 bases and J by 5 bases, with 10 bases left in between. Germline CDR1 reads GTSNPN; CDR2 reads SVGIG (reference sequence). The CDR3 contains 14 residues. Written as DNA, the CDR3 is TGTGCCTGGAGTGTAGTTCCCTCGACCGGGGAGCTGTTTTTT. Its protein product is CAWSVVPSTGELFF.

The rearrangement uses TRBV28 and TRBJ1-5; a possible D gene is TRBD1 (6 bases). The length of the CDR3 is 15 residues. V was trimmed by 2 bases and J by 3 bases, leaving 11 bases between them. Germline CDR1 is MDHEN and CDR2 is SYDVKM. The CDR3 is CASSLPTGINQPQHF. CDR3 nucleotides: TGTGCCAGCAGTTTACCCACAGGGATCAATCAGCCCCAGCATTTT.

To note about this clone: Within the sample, other DNA sequences also encode this same CDR3. The gene calls are TRBV27 and TRBJ2-7; D remains unclear. Looked up from germline, CDR1 is MNHEY and CDR2 is SMNVEV (reference sequence). The CDR3 spans 12 residues. V was shortened by 5 bases and J by 0 bases, with 5 bases between the two germline ends. CDR3: CASSPSSYEQYF. CDR3 coding DNA: TGTGCCAGCAGTCCTAGCTCCTACGAGCAGTACTTC.

The chain links TRBV6-5 to TRBJ1-1; no firm D call. Trimming took off 6 bases at V and 7 bases at J, with 12 bases between the two ends. The CDR3 extends over 12 amino acids. From germline, CDR1 is MNHEY and CDR2 SVGAGI. The CDR3 reads CASRSIRGEAFF. The CDR3 DNA reads TGTGCCAGCAGATCGATAAGAGGTGAAGCTTTCTTT.

CDR3 region: CASSSQGSQETQYF. The DNA of the CDR3 is TGTGCCAGCAGTTCACAGGGAAGCCAAGAGACCCAGTACTTC. This rearrangement joins TRBV28 to TRBJ2-5, with D perhaps TRBD1 (6 bases). This CDR3 has 14 residues. Looked up from germline, CDR1 is MDHEN and CDR2 is SYDVKM. V dropped 4 bases and J dropped 1 base, with 10 bases sitting between them.

The table lists this clone with a count of one. The V call is TRBV5-6, the J call TRBJ2-3; a weak D match, TRBD2 (5 bases). There are 12 residues in the CDR3. Germline V gene lookup returns CDR1 SGHDT and CDR2 YYEEEE. V was pared by 6 bases and J by 10 bases, with 15 bases between. CDR3 DNA sequence: TGTGCCAGCACCGCGGCCGAGGGTGCGCAGTATTTT. Its translation: CASTAAEGAQYF.

The chain has TRBV27 and TRBJ1-4, with D possibly matching TRBD1 (5 bases). V was clipped by 7 bases and J by 5 bases, with 14 bases between them. This CDR3 region has 14 residues. CDR1 and CDR2 (germline): MNHEY, SMNVEV (reference sequence). CDR3 bases: TGTGCCAGCAATTGGGGAGGGACCAATGAAAAACTGTTTTTT. Translated: CASNWGGTNEKLFF.

The CDR3 DNA reads as TGTGCCACCCAGCCCCAGCATTTT. It is translated as CATQPQHF. The genes are TRBV7-9 and TRBJ1-5, with D uncertain. Looked up from germline, CDR1 is SEHNR and CDR2 is FQNEAQ (reference sequence). CDR3 length: 8 residues. The V end was cut by 10 bases, the J end by 7 bases, with 2 bases between.

CDR3 nucleotides: TGTGCCAGCAGCCTCACCGGGACAGGGCACGAGCAGTACTTC. Residues: CASSLTGTGHEQYF. The chain links TRBV6-5 to TRBJ2-7, with 9 bases fitting TRBD1. V was pared by 6 bases and J by 5 bases, with 8 bases of the junction left unmatched. The germline V gene encodes CDR1 MNHEY and CDR2 SVGAGI. The CDR3 sequence is 14 residues long.

This chain links TRBV2 with TRBJ2-3; D is unresolved. The V and J ends lost 8 bases and 0 bases respectively, with 9 bases between them. This CDR3 comprises 13 residues. Germline V gene data show CDR1 as SNHLY and CDR2 as FYNNEI. The CDR3, as DNA: TGTGCCAGCCTGCCCTCTAGCACAGATACGCAGTATTTT. Translated, it gives CASLPSSTDTQYF. Together with reference TRBV2 and TRBJ2-3, the CDR3 gives the full variable domain: EPEVTQTPSHQVTQMGQEVILRCVPISNHLYFYWYRQILGQKVEFLVSFYNNEISEKSEIFDDQFSVERPDGSNFTLKIRSTKLEDSAMYFCASLPSSTDTQYFGPGTRLTVL.

The V call is TRBV27, the J call TRBJ2-3; D is perhaps TRBD1 (6 bases). Trimming stripped 5 bases from V and 6 bases from J, with 21 bases between. CDR1 is MNHEY, CDR2 SMNVEV, per germline (reference sequence). CDR3 size: 16 residues. In DNA form, the CDR3 reads TGTGCCAGCAGTCCTAAACAAACAGGGTTCGGGGATACGCAGTATTTT. It yields the protein CASSPKQTGFGDTQYF.

This sequence joins TRBV5-4 and TRBJ2-4; 7 bases match TRBD2. CDR1 SGHNT and CDR2 YYREEE come from the germline V gene (reference sequence). This CDR3 is 17 amino acids long. J gave up 0 bases and V 2 bases, and 8 bases lay outside the gene matches. CDR3 DNA: TGTGCCAGCAGCTTCCCGGGGGGAGCGGGAGCCAAAAACATTCAGTACTTC. Protein sequence: CASSFPGGAGAKNIQYF.

The chain employs TRBV4-3 and TRBJ2-7; D might be TRBD2 (6 bases). Trimming removed 0 bases from V and 9 bases from J, with 18 bases in between. The CDR3 contains 15 residues. CDR1 is LGHNA, CDR2 YSLEER, per germline. The CDR3 coding sequence is TGCGCCAGCAGCCAAGATCGTCTTGGAGGGTTCGGGCAGTACTTC. Amino acid sequence: CASSQDRLGGFGQYF.

The chain employs TRBV6-1 and TRBJ1-5; no firm D call. V lost 5 bases and J 5 bases, leaving 10 bases between the germline ends. Germline V gene data show CDR1 as MNHNS and CDR2 as SASEGT. This CDR3 spans 13 amino acids. The chain's CDR3 is CASSMSVDQPQHF. DNA for the CDR3: TGTGCCAGCAGTATGTCCGTAGATCAGCCCCAGCATTTT.

V gene TRBV6-5 combines with J gene TRBJ2-7; 11 bases are a match to TRBD2. The V segment lost 9 bases and the J segment 0 bases; nucleotides outside the gene matches: 7. Germline V CDR1 and CDR2: MNHEY, SVGAGI. CDR3 length: 15 residues. CDR3 residues: CASQLAGGSSYEQYF. CDR3 DNA: TGTGCCAGTCAATTAGCGGGAGGGAGCTCCTACGAGCAGTACTTC.

V and J are TRBV28 and TRBJ2-5; no reliable D call. The CDR3 has 14 residues. Trimming took off 6 bases at V and 7 bases at J, with 18 bases between the two ends. Germline V gene lookup returns CDR1 MDHEN and CDR2 SYDVKM. The CDR3 DNA reads as TGTGCCAGCAGCCGCGACGGACCGTCTGGGACCCAGTACTTC. Residues: CASSRDGPSGTQYF.

V is TRBV4-1 and J is TRBJ2-7; 10 bases line up with TRBD1. Germline-derived CDR1 and CDR2 are MGHRA and YSYEKL. The CDR3 spans 14 residues. The trim removed 1 base at V and 6 bases at J, leaving 3 bases unmatched. The CDR3 nucleotides are TGCGCCAGCAGCCAAGGACAGGGGGCGGGCGAGCAGTACTTC. Amino acids: CASSQGQGAGEQYF.

The chain uses TRBV5-1 and TRBJ2-3; D is unclear. CDR1 and CDR2 (germline): SGHRS, YFSETQ. The CDR3 sequence is 15 residues long. Between the trimmed V and J ends, which lost 0 bases and 0 bases, there was a span of 8 bases. The CDR3 spells CASSLDSSSTDTQYF. CDR3 DNA: TGCGCCAGCAGCTTGGACTCCTCTAGCACAGATACGCAGTATTTT.

This chain connects TRBV10-2 to TRBJ2-7, with D possibly being TRBD1 (5 bases). The CDR3 has 14 residues. Germline loops: CDR1 WSHSY, CDR2 SAAADI. V gave up 5 bases and J gave up 1 base, with 12 bases separating them. CDR3 sequence: CASSSGFKSYEQYF. In DNA, the CDR3 is TGCGCCAGCAGTTCAGGGTTTAAGTCCTACGAGCAGTACTTC.

This sequence joins TRBV11-3 and TRBJ2-7; perhaps TRBD1 as D (7 bases). There are 15 residues in the CDR3. Germline V gene lookup returns CDR1 SGHNT and CDR2 YENEEA. V lost 1 base and J lost 2, with 12 bases in between. The CDR3 loop reads CASSLAAGGTYEQYF. The CDR3 DNA is TGTGCCAGCAGCTTAGCAGCAGGGGGGACCTACGAGCAGTACTTC.

In this sample, this clone turned up once. J is TRBJ1-1 and V is TRBV15; TRBD1 aligns across 9 bases. Trimming took 3 bases from V and 1 from J; bases not matched to a gene: 3. Germline loops: CDR1 LNHNV, CDR2 YYDKDF (reference sequence). This CDR3 spans 15 amino acids. The CDR3 DNA follows: TGTGCCACCAGCAGTAGGACAGGGGCGAACACTGAAGCTTTCTTT. This codes for CATSSRTGANTEAFF.

This rearrangement joins TRBV4-2 to TRBJ1-2; 7 bases map to TRBD1. The germline CDR1 and CDR2 sequences are LGHNA and YNFKEQ. Germline trimming cut 3 bases from V and 10 bases from J; bases unmatched to any gene: 14. The CDR3 has 15 amino acids. CDR3: CASSHLLPDRVAYTF. The CDR3 DNA is TGTGCCAGCAGCCACCTCCTGCCCGACAGGGTTGCCTACACCTTC.

CDR3 bases: TGTGCCAGCAGTTCGACTAGCGGGAGTCAGAATGAGCAGTTCTTC. This gives the protein CASSSTSGSQNEQFF. The chain combines TRBV7-9 with TRBJ2-1; the match to TRBD2 covers 12 bases. Germline CDR1 and CDR2: SEHNR and FQNEAQ (reference sequence). With 6 bases clipped from V and 7 bases from J, the junction kept 7 bases outside the gene matches. The CDR3 consists of 15 residues.

The CDR3 coding sequence is TGTGCCAGTAGTCGAAACACGAACACCGGGGAGCTGTTTTTT. This encodes CASSRNTNTGELFF. The chain couples TRBV19 to TRBJ2-2; D gene uncertain. Germline CDR1 reads LNHDA; CDR2 reads SQIVND (reference sequence). CDR3 length: 14 residues. V was pared by 5 bases and J by 0 bases, with 7 bases between. The full variable domain, with the rest looked up from reference TRBV19 and TRBJ2-2, is DGGITQSPKYLFRKEGQNVTLSCEQNLNHDAMYWYRQDPGQGLRLIYYSQIVNDFQKGDIAEGYSVSREKKESFPLTVTSAQKNPTAFYLCASSRNTNTGELFFGEGSRLTVL.